The clone carrying this T cell receptor (beta chain) was counted once. Its antigen is not identified. These data originate in a study of PD-1 blockade in classical Hodgkin lymphoma. Data came from immunoSEQ multiplex PCR; TCRdb stores just in-frame clones and leaves some out. The sample holds tens of thousands of clones, around three fifths seen once. General study findings and limits: Compared with baseline, CD4+ but not CD8+ TCR diversity had risen significantly by C4D1. Patients who initiated nivolumab within 1 year of ASCT were excluded.

Documented time point: cycle 4 day 1 (C4D1), after more than 5 weeks of nivolumab. After autologous stem cell transplantation all patients relapsed, and prior brentuximab vedotin exposure differed between cohorts. The TCR comes from a human donor with classical Hodgkin lymphoma. The sequenced sample was peripheral blood mononuclear cells (PBMCs), obtained before the fourth cycle of nivolumab.

Here the CDR3 DNA reads TGTGCCAGCAGCTTAACACGGGTAACAGATACGCAGTATTTT. Its translation is CASSLTRVTDTQYF. The chain has TRBV11-2 and TRBJ2-3; D not certain. V was shortened by 2 bases and J by 3 bases, with 9 bases between the two germline ends. CDR1 and CDR2 (germline): SGHAT, FQNNGV. This CDR3 is built from 14 residues.